This passage covers 31 T cell receptor beta chains from one sample sequenced in a study of T cell responses to AZD1222 COVID-19 vaccine. The data were produced by immunoSEQ multiplex PCR, yet TCRdb's version contains in-frame clones alone and is incomplete. This table holds 100,000 or so clones, about 91% found once. The material sequenced was peripheral blood, taken 28 days after the second AZD1222 dose. The receptors derive from an adult who received the AZD1222 COVID-19 vaccine.

The chain uses TRBV18 and TRBJ1-1; the D is unclear. In germline, CDR1 is KGHSH, CDR2 LQKENI. This CDR3 is built from 16 residues. V lost 2 bases and J 0 bases, leaving 13 bases between the germline ends. CDR3 DNA: TGTGCCAGCTCACCATACGGCTCTCTGATGAACACTGAAGCTTTCTTT. Translation: CASSPYGSLMNTEAFF.

CDR3 sequence reads: CAITIDREQPQHF. In DNA form, the CDR3 reads TGTGCCATCACCATCGATCGGGAGCAGCCCCAGCATTTT. This chain uses TRBV10-3 with TRBJ1-5; D gene unclear. V was trimmed by 7 bases and J by 7 bases, leaving 14 bases between them. The CDR3 covers 13 residues. Per germline, CDR1 ENHRY and CDR2 SYGVKD.

In its sample, this clone was seen a few times. The chain combines TRBV6-5 with TRBJ2-3; 7 bases are a match to TRBD2. The V gene's germline CDR1 is MNHEY and CDR2 SVGAGI. The CDR3 sequence is 15 residues long. J lost 5 bases, V lost 0 bases, and 5 bases had no gene match. The chain's CDR3 is CASSYSREGRDTQYF. The CDR3 nucleotides are TGTGCCAGCAGTTACTCGAGGGAGGGCCGAGATACGCAGTATTTT.

The rearrangement joins TRBV19 to TRBJ1-2, with TRBD1 as a possible D gene (5 bases). CDR3 size: 12 residues. Germline V gene data show CDR1 as LNHDA and CDR2 as SQIVND (reference sequence). Trimming cost V 3 bases and J 7 bases, with 9 bases left between them. CDR3 sequence (DNA): TGTGCCAGTAGTATGGGCAGGGTTGGCTACACCTTC. Protein sequence: CASSMGRVGYTF.

V usage is TRBV5-6 and J usage is TRBJ1-2; the D is unclear. Germline V gene data show CDR1 as SGHDT and CDR2 as YYEEEE. Trimming removed 4 bases at V and 8 bases at J, with 12 bases between. The CDR3 covers 12 residues. CDR3 DNA: TGTGCCAGCAGCCTGGAACTTGGGGGCTACACCTTC. This sequence encodes CASSLELGGYTF.

This clone was recorded once. The V call is TRBV24-1, the J call TRBJ1-5; D remains unclear. This CDR3 comprises 15 residues. V was trimmed by 4 bases and J by 0 bases, leaving 9 bases between them. Germline CDR1 and CDR2: KGHDR and SFDVKD. This CDR3 reads CATSEGGVSNQPQHF. The CDR3 DNA reads TGTGCCACCAGTGAGGGCGGCGTTAGCAATCAGCCCCAGCATTTT.

This clone was detected a few times. The chain joins TRBV20-1 to TRBJ1-1; 10 bases fit TRBD1. The CDR3 is made up of 11 amino acids. Germline-derived CDR1 and CDR2 are DFQATT and SNEGSKA (reference sequence). For the CDR3, the DNA is TGCAGCGGGACAGGGGTTTACAGAGCTTTCTTT. As protein: CSGTGVYRAFF.

The chain uses TRBV7-2 and TRBJ2-1; 11 nucleotides align to TRBD2. V dropped 5 bases and J dropped 10; count of bases not matched to a gene: 10. This CDR3 spans 15 amino acids. From germline, CDR1 is SGHTA and CDR2 FQGNSA. The CDR3 is CASSPGGSGRAEQFF. The CDR3, as DNA: TGTGCCAGCAGCCCCGGGGGTAGCGGGAGGGCCGAGCAGTTCTTC.

The rearrangement uses TRBV2 and TRBJ1-4; tentative D call: TRBD1 (5 bases). The CDR3 is made up of 16 amino acids. V lost 7 bases and J 3 bases, leaving 18 bases between the germline ends. Germline CDR1 SNHLY, CDR2 FYNNEI. CDR3: CASIMTRVSSNEKLFF. CDR3 DNA: TGTGCCAGCATCATGACCAGGGTTTCTTCTAATGAAAAACTGTTTTTT. The whole variable domain, filled in from reference TRBV2 and TRBJ1-4, reads EPEVTQTPSHQVTQMGQEVILRCVPISNHLYFYWYRQILGQKVEFLVSFYNNEISEKSEIFDDQFSVERPDGSNFTLKIRSTKLEDSAMYFCASIMTRVSSNEKLFFGSGTQLSVL.

This sequence joins TRBV28 and TRBJ1-3; D gene unclear. The CDR3 has 12 amino acids. Trimming shortened V by 8 bases and J by 2 bases, and 7 bases separated the two germline ends. CDR1 and CDR2 from the germline V gene are MDHEN and SYDVKM. The CDR3 protein is CASRQAGNTIYF. Here the CDR3 DNA reads TGTGCCAGCCGACAAGCTGGAAACACCATATATTTT.

The chain combines TRBV13 with TRBJ2-1; D gene uncertain. Germline CDR1 is PRHDT and CDR2 is FYEKMQ (reference sequence). The CDR3 sequence is 13 residues long. Trimming pared 6 bases from V and 0 bases from J, leaving 6 bases between. CDR3 bases: TGTGCCAGCAGTTTCGGCTCCTACAATGAGCAGTTCTTC. It encodes CASSFGSYNEQFF.

The V gene is TRBV7-9, the J gene TRBJ2-7; D is unresolved. Germline V gene data show CDR1 as SEHNR and CDR2 as FQNEAQ (reference sequence). The CDR3 is made up of 12 amino acids. The germline V and J ends were trimmed by 3 bases and 2 bases, with 5 bases remaining between them. The CDR3 DNA follows: TGTGCCAGCAGCTTGAGTCCCTACGAGCAGTACTTC. It yields the protein CASSLSPYEQYF.

The genes are TRBV24-1 and TRBJ2-1; D is undetermined. Germline V gene data show CDR1 as KGHDR and CDR2 as SFDVKD. This CDR3 comprises 19 residues. With 4 bases removed from V and 2 bases from J, the gap between germline ends came to 23 bases. The CDR3 sequence: CATSDSFFLGALAYNEQFF. The CDR3 DNA is TGTGCCACCAGTGACTCCTTTTTCTTGGGCGCGCTAGCCTACAATGAGCAGTTCTTC.

CDR3 DNA: TGCAGCGTCTGGGGGCCTCCAATCTACAATGAGCAGTTCTTC. It encodes CSVWGPPIYNEQFF. The genes are TRBV29-1 and TRBJ2-1, with D perhaps matching TRBD1 (6 bases). Germline values: CDR1 SQVTM, CDR2 ANQGSEA. CDR3 length: 14 amino acids. Trimming stripped 6 bases from V and 3 bases from J, with 15 bases between.

J is TRBJ2-7 and V is TRBV7-2; D is perhaps TRBD1 or TRBD2 (5 bases each). Deletions cut 4 bases from V and 0 bases from J, with 10 bases between. The germline CDR1 and CDR2 sequences are SGHTA and FQGNSA. CDR3 size: 14 residues. The chain's CDR3 is CASSSPGSSYEQYF. CDR3 coding DNA: TGTGCCAGCAGCTCCCCAGGGAGCTCCTACGAGCAGTACTTC.

The V and J genes are TRBV7-9 and TRBJ2-7; 12 bases fit TRBD1. The germline CDR1 and CDR2 sequences are SEHNR and FQNEAQ (reference sequence). Trimming at V came to 1 base and at J to 3 bases, leaving 7 bases not matched to a gene. This CDR3 region has 17 residues. The CDR3 DNA reads TGTGCCAGCAGCTTAGGCACCGGGACAGGGGGCCTCTACGAGCAGTACTTC. Its protein product is CASSLGTGTGGLYEQYF.

This chain uses TRBV5-1 with TRBJ2-7; D is unclear. The germline V and J ends were trimmed by 0 bases and 2 bases, with 3 bases remaining between them. Germline V lookup: CDR1 SGHRS, CDR2 YFSETQ. The CDR3 has 12 amino acids. The CDR3 is CASSLGAYEQYF. For the CDR3, the DNA is TGCGCCAGCAGCTTGGGGGCCTACGAGCAGTACTTC.

This clone showed up just once. The chain uses TRBV12-3 or TRBV12-4 and TRBJ1-1, with D perhaps TRBD1 (5 bases). This CDR3 contains 12 residues. Trimming shortened V by 3 bases and J by 11 bases, and 13 bases separated the two germline ends. Written as DNA, the CDR3 is TGTGCCAGCAGTTTCTTCCGAGGGGAGGCTTTCTTT. Its protein product is CASSFFRGEAFF.

The rearrangement links TRBV7-2 to TRBJ2-1; 11 bases fit TRBD2. This CDR3 has 16 residues. The V gene's germline CDR1 is SGHTA and CDR2 FQGNSA. The ends lost 7 bases at V and 6 bases at J; junction bases unmatched: 11. The CDR3 bases are TGTGCCAGCAAGGGGACTAGCGGTGCGCGGCGCAATGAGCAGTTCTTC. The encoded protein is CASKGTSGARRNEQFF.

This clone came up once. V and J are TRBV6-5 and TRBJ1-5; unclear D gene. The CDR3 has 13 amino acids. Per germline, CDR1 MNHEY and CDR2 SVGAGI. Trimming removed 6 bases from V and 1 base from J, with 7 bases in between. The CDR3, as DNA: TGTGCCAGCAGGAGGAGCAGCAATCAGCCCCAGCATTTT. Encoded protein: CASRRSSNQPQHF.

The rearrangement links TRBV7-8 to TRBJ1-1, with D tentatively TRBD1 (5 bases). CDR3 size: 15 residues. Germline CDR1 reads SGHVS; CDR2 reads FQNEAQ. The V gene lost 5 bases and the J gene lost 0 bases, with 13 bases spanning the gap. The CDR3: CASSQLQGVNTEAFF. CDR3 nucleotides: TGTGCCAGCAGCCAGCTGCAGGGAGTGAACACTGAAGCTTTCTTT.

The chain recombines TRBV9 with TRBJ1-2, with no clear D. V lost 3 bases and J 4 bases, leaving 16 bases between the germline ends. The germline V gene encodes CDR1 SGDLS and CDR2 YYNGEE. There are 15 residues in the CDR3. This chain's CDR3 is CASSAGRQGPYGYTF. The CDR3 DNA follows: TGTGCCAGCAGCGCCGGACGCCAAGGGCCCTATGGCTACACCTTC. The full variable domain, rest sourced from reference TRBV9 and TRBJ1-2, is DSGVTQTPKHLITATGQRVTLRCSPRSGDLSVYWYQQSLDQGLQFLIQYYNGEERAKGNILERFSAQQFPDLHSELNLSSLELGDSALYFCASSAGRQGPYGYTFGSGTRLTVV.

The chain couples TRBV19 to TRBJ1-2, with 10 bases fitting TRBD1. CDR1 is LNHDA and CDR2 is SQIVND in the germline V gene (reference sequence). There are 15 residues in the CDR3. V gave up 4 bases and J gave up 4 bases; unmatched junction bases: 6. The CDR3 region has the DNA TGTGCCAGTAGTACCGGACAGGGGGGGAGCTATGGCTACACCTTC. This sequence encodes CASSTGQGGSYGYTF.

The rearrangement links TRBV13 to TRBJ2-7; 7 positions agree with TRBD2. Trimming cost V 1 base and J 1 base; bases outside gene matches: 7. Germline V lookup: CDR1 PRHDT, CDR2 FYEKMQ (reference sequence). There are 16 residues in the CDR3. In DNA, the CDR3 is TGTGCCAGCAGCTTAGCCGCGGCTAGCGGATCCTACGAGCAGTACTTC. Protein sequence: CASSLAAASGSYEQYF.

The J gene is TRBJ2-6, the V gene TRBV2, with D possibly TRBD2 on 6 matching bases. The V end was cut by 3 bases, the J end by 3 bases, with 12 bases between. The CDR3 runs to 16 residues. Germline assignment: CDR1 SNHLY and CDR2 FYNNEI. The DNA for the CDR3 is TGTGCCAGCAGTGAGCTTATGGGAGGTGGGGCCAACGTCCTGACTTTC. Its protein product is CASSELMGGGANVLTF.

This chain connects TRBV10-2 to TRBJ1-1, with D perhaps TRBD1 (6 bases). Germline CDR1 and CDR2: WSHSY and SAAADI. This CDR3 has 14 amino acids. V was cut by 4 bases and J by 2 bases, with 11 bases left in between. CDR3 sequence: CASSGLRGNTEAFF. The CDR3 DNA follows: TGCGCCAGCAGTGGACTCAGGGGCAACACTGAAGCTTTCTTT.

This rearrangement joins TRBV28 to TRBJ1-2, with no clear D. V lost 10 bases to trimming and J lost 4 bases, with 13 bases between them. Germline-derived CDR1 and CDR2 are MDHEN and SYDVKM. The CDR3 runs to 12 residues. In DNA, the CDR3 is TGTGCCATCGCGACATATTCCTATGGCTACACCTTC. It specifies CAIATYSYGYTF.

This chain joins TRBV6-1 and TRBJ1-1, with D unresolved. The V gene lost 5 bases and the J gene lost 1 base, with 14 bases spanning the gap. Germline lookup yields CDR1 MNHNS and CDR2 SASEGT. The CDR3 runs 15 residues. CDR3 in amino acids: CASSPVLDPNTEAFF. CDR3 coding DNA: TGTGCCAGCAGTCCGGTCTTGGACCCGAACACTGAAGCTTTCTTT.

The V call is TRBV9, the J call TRBJ2-4; perhaps TRBD1 as D (6 bases). The germline V gene encodes CDR1 SGDLS and CDR2 YYNGEE. The CDR3 consists of 12 residues. Trimming took 4 bases from V and 8 from J, leaving 10 bases between them. The CDR3, as DNA: TGTGCCAGCAGCCCCGAGGGGGACATTCAGTACTTC. Translating it yields CASSPEGDIQYF.

This chain links TRBV7-2 with TRBJ2-4, with TRBD2 identical over 14 bases. The CDR3 extends over 18 amino acids. Germline values: CDR1 SGHTA, CDR2 FQGNSA. V shed 4 bases, J shed 1 base, and the junction held 6 bases outside the gene matches. CDR3 amino acids: CASSSGLAGAMAKNIQYF. The DNA of the CDR3 is TGTGCCAGCAGCTCGGGACTAGCGGGAGCGATGGCCAAAAACATTCAGTACTTC.

V usage is TRBV6-5 and J usage is TRBJ2-1; D not certain. This CDR3 has 13 residues. V lost 7 bases to trimming and J lost 4 bases, with 11 bases between them. Germline values: CDR1 MNHEY, CDR2 SVGAGI. The CDR3 loop is CASTPRVYNEQFF. CDR3 in DNA: TGTGCCAGCACCCCTAGGGTTTACAATGAGCAGTTCTTC.